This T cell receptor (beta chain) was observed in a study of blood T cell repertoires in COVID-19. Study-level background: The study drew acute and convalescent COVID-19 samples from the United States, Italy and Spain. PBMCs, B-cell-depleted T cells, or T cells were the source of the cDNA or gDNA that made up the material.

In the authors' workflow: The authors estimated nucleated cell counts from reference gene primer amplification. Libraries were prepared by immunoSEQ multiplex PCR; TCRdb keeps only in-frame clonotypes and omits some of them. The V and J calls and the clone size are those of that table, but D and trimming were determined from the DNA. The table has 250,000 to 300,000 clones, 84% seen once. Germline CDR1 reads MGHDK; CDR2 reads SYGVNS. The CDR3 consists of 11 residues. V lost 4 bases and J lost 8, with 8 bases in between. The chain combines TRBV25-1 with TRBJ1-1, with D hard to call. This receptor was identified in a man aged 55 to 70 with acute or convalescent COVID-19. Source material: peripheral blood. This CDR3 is CASSASFEAFF. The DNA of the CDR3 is TGTGCCAGCAGTGCCAGTTTCGAAGCTTTCTTT. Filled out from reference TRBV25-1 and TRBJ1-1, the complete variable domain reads EADIYQTPRYLVIGTGKKITLECSQTMGHDKMYWYQQDPGMELHLIHYSYGVNSTEKGDLSSESTVSRIRTEHFPLTLESARPSHTSQYLCASSASFEAFFGQGTRLTVV.